The sequence of this TCR beta chain was determined in a study of T cells expressing NK-cell markers. At the level of the study: Seven of the eight sequenced donors were classified as HCMV-seropositive, and one was classified as seronegative. Study-wide results and caveats: CD8+ T cells in roughly six donors included dominant NKG2C+ clonotypes at about 1.0-8%. Whether expanded NKG2C+ T cell clones were HCMV specific stayed uncertain.

The authors made TCR beta cDNA libraries by 5'RACE template switching. This switching added a universal primer site and UMIs. TCRdb reprocessed the 5' RACE reads and reports one entry per CDR3 protein, with no DNA. The table for this sample gives around 180,000 distinct CDR3 sequences. This CDR3 comprises 11 residues. Germline values: CDR1 DFQATT, CDR2 SNEGSKA (reference sequence). Points on this clonotype: Its antigen is unknown.

The chain employs TRBV20-1 and TRBJ2-7; TCRdb's D gene call, TRBD2, goes unchecked for lack of DNA. The TCR comes from a man aged 18-70 years in good health. The sequencing sample was made of blood T cells: a sorted CD56 or NKG2C T cell subset, CD4+ or CD8+ T cells, or bulk PBMC T cells (not recorded which). CDR3 amino acids: CSIAGAYEQYF.